These T cell receptor beta chains were read from a single sample in a study of blood T cell repertoires in COVID-19. The method was immunoSEQ multiplex PCR; TCRdb's version includes in-frame clones alone and lacks a portion of them. The table shows some 69,000 clones, with approximately 79% occurring only once. Sequencing was done on a sample of peripheral blood. The receptors were gathered from a human donor in a cohort sampled during active COVID-19. The CDR3 runs from the conserved cysteine through the conserved F or W. Each record gives: V gene, J gene, CDR3 length, CDR3 protein.

V gene: TRBV10-3
J gene: TRBJ1-5
CDR3 length: 16
CDR3 protein: CAISDFRTGVNQPQHF

V gene: TRBV11-2
J gene: TRBJ2-5
CDR3 length: 13
CDR3 protein: CASSRGQMETQYF

V gene: TRBV5-8
J gene: TRBJ2-7
CDR3 length: 12
CDR3 protein: CASSFAVLGQYF

V gene: TRBV6-6
J gene: TRBJ1-2
CDR3 length: 15
CDR3 protein: CASSSQGVANYGYTF

V gene: TRBV2
J gene: TRBJ2-5
CDR3 length: 15
CDR3 protein: CASSRSPAPEETQYF

V gene: TRBV5-1
J gene: TRBJ2-2
CDR3 length: 16
CDR3 protein: CASSSGLAGGPGELFF

V gene: TRBV13
J gene: TRBJ2-1
CDR3 length: 17
CDR3 protein: CASSLEGARAGGNEQFF

V gene: TRBV19
J gene: TRBJ2-3
CDR3 length: 15
CDR3 protein: CASTVVGGSTDTQYF

V gene: TRBV18
J gene: TRBJ2-7
CDR3 length: 18
CDR3 protein: CASSSRTSGSGTSYEQYF

V gene: TRBV6-1
J gene: TRBJ1-5
CDR3 length: 16
CDR3 protein: CASSGSGQGDYQPQHF

V gene: TRBV3-1/TRBV3-2
J gene: TRBJ1-1
CDR3 length: 17
CDR3 protein: CASSQWSSEHLNTEAFF

V gene: TRBV6-4
J gene: TRBJ2-2
CDR3 length: 17
CDR3 protein: CASSDSFPSGGTGELFF

V gene: TRBV5-8
J gene: TRBJ2-7
CDR3 length: 12
CDR3 protein: CASSSHADEQYF

V gene: TRBV19
J gene: TRBJ1-5
CDR3 length: 16
CDR3 protein: CASTAGRTGGNQPQHF

V gene: TRBV5-4
J gene: TRBJ2-1
CDR3 length: 16
CDR3 protein: CASTRPAREGYNEQFF

V gene: TRBV28
J gene: TRBJ2-1
CDR3 length: 17
CDR3 protein: CASRPGPLAGGPREQFF

V gene: TRBV5-8
J gene: TRBJ2-5
CDR3 length: 16
CDR3 protein: CASSLGRGARQETQYF

V gene: TRBV12-5
J gene: TRBJ2-5
CDR3 length: 17
CDR3 protein: CASGYNPGQGDQETQYF

V gene: TRBV19
J gene: TRBJ1-1
CDR3 length: 13
CDR3 protein: CASSGRVSTEAFF

V gene: TRBV18
J gene: TRBJ2-2
CDR3 length: 14
CDR3 protein: CASSAIREAGELFF

V gene: TRBV18
J gene: TRBJ2-7
CDR3 length: 16
CDR3 protein: CASSPPGSGLSYEQYF

V gene: TRBV2
J gene: TRBJ2-1
CDR3 length: 15
CDR3 protein: CASSVGALLYNEQFF

V gene: TRBV6-1
J gene: TRBJ1-2
CDR3 length: 14
CDR3 protein: CASSESGERYGYTF

V gene: TRBV14
J gene: TRBJ2-5
CDR3 length: 16
CDR3 protein: CASSQVRRIEQETQYF

V gene: TRBV30
J gene: TRBJ1-3
CDR3 length: 14
CDR3 protein: CAWRTISSGNTIYF

V gene: TRBV6-2/TRBV6-3
J gene: TRBJ1-4
CDR3 length: 15
CDR3 protein: CASSYPPVFGEKLFF

V gene: TRBV7-2
J gene: TRBJ2-5
CDR3 length: 16
CDR3 protein: CASSPQGVGLGETQYF

V gene: TRBV21-1
J gene: TRBJ1-2
CDR3 length: 14
CDR3 protein: CASSKRSGNYGYTF

V gene: TRBV28
J gene: TRBJ2-1
CDR3 length: 14
CDR3 protein: CASSLASGYNEQFF

V gene: TRBV18
J gene: TRBJ1-6
CDR3 length: 18
CDR3 protein: CASSPTRQGSSYNSPLHF

V gene: TRBV28
J gene: TRBJ2-4
CDR3 length: 15
CDR3 protein: CASSFYGTGENIQYF

V gene: TRBV15
J gene: TRBJ2-6
CDR3 length: 16
CDR3 protein: CATSRAGDKGANVLTF

V gene: TRBV11-3
J gene: TRBJ2-3
CDR3 length: 14
CDR3 protein: CASSGGRSGDTQYF

V gene: TRBV18
J gene: TRBJ2-7
CDR3 length: 15
CDR3 protein: CASSPSGTGLREQYF

V gene: TRBV20-1
J gene: TRBJ2-7
CDR3 length: 13
CDR3 protein: CSASRGQGYEQYF

V gene: TRBV19
J gene: TRBJ2-2
CDR3 length: 14
CDR3 protein: CASSRDSYTGELFF

V gene: TRBV15
J gene: TRBJ2-1
CDR3 length: 13
CDR3 protein: CATSSGQGHEQFF

V gene: TRBV6-5
J gene: TRBJ2-2
CDR3 length: 14
CDR3 protein: CASSPGLNTGELFF

V gene: TRBV6-5
J gene: TRBJ1-6
CDR3 length: 15
CDR3 protein: CASSRKSSYNSPLHF

V gene: TRBV19
J gene: TRBJ2-5
CDR3 length: 12
CDR3 protein: CASSITQGTQYF

V gene: TRBV5-1
J gene: TRBJ2-7
CDR3 length: 15
CDR3 protein: CASSLAGLAGAEQYF

V gene: TRBV21-1
J gene: TRBJ2-7
CDR3 length: 17
CDR3 protein: CASSKGLGGQGGYEQYF

V gene: TRBV3-1/TRBV3-2
J gene: TRBJ2-1
CDR3 length: 19
CDR3 protein: CASSLGTSGGVSSYNEQFF

V gene: TRBV28
J gene: TRBJ1-3
CDR3 length: 12
CDR3 protein: CASSVEAHTIYF

V gene: TRBV28
J gene: TRBJ2-1
CDR3 length: 15
CDR3 protein: CASTVAGGTYNEQFF

V gene: TRBV28
J gene: TRBJ2-3
CDR3 length: 17
CDR3 protein: CASSPQGLAVSTDTQYF

V gene: TRBV28
J gene: TRBJ1-5
CDR3 length: 14
CDR3 protein: CASSPGQTNQPQHF

V gene: TRBV28
J gene: TRBJ2-4
CDR3 length: 14
CDR3 protein: CASHRTGGKNIQYF

V gene: TRBV2
J gene: TRBJ1-5
CDR3 length: 14
CDR3 protein: CASRAIRDGQPQHF

V gene: TRBV28
J gene: TRBJ1-4
CDR3 length: 14
CDR3 protein: CASSFGGSNEKLFF